One and the same sample provided the 14 T cell receptor beta chains below, sequenced in a study of regulatory T cells in long-lasting Graves disease. HTBI primers from iRepertoire and Arm-PCR of CDR3 regions yielded the TCR beta libraries. MiXCR, run by TCRdb on the multiplex PCR reads, gives a single entry per CDR3 protein. The sample lists some 220,000 distinct CDR3 sequences, roughly 19% occurring once. As to time point: newly diagnosed GD, antithyroid drugs for less than 3 months. PBMC RNA was the source of the TCR library. These sequences were also reported in another study, on T cells in Graves' hyperthyroidism and ophthalmopathy.

Sequenced here: peripheral blood mononuclear cells (PBMCs), sampled at new diagnosis, from a patient treated with antithyroid drugs. Receptors were obtained from a woman aged 25 to 39 with Graves disease.

CDR3 region: CASSFDGRYEQYF. The CDR3 nucleotides read TGTGCCAGCAGCTTTGACGGACGCTACGAGCAGTACTTC. The chain has TRBV5-4 and TRBJ2-7; D not certain. The CDR3 covers 13 residues. Per the germline V gene, CDR1 is SGHNT and CDR2 is YYREEE (reference sequence). V was pared by 2 bases and J by 3 bases, with 9 bases between.

This clonotype was observed many times. V is TRBV24-1 and J is TRBJ2-7; maybe TRBD1 (7 bases). Germline V gene data show CDR1 as KGHDR and CDR2 as SFDVKD. This CDR3 is 16 amino acids long. V was pared by 1 base and J by 5 bases, with 17 bases between. In DNA, the CDR3 is TGTGCCACCAGTGATTTACCGGAGGGGGCAGAGCACGAGCAGTACTTC. Translation: CATSDLPEGAEHEQYF.

This clonotype has at least ten counts. The chain is built from TRBV28 and TRBJ1-1; TRBD1 is a possible D gene (5 bases). The CDR3 has 15 amino acids. V was trimmed by 3 bases and J by 0 bases, leaving 11 bases between them. Germline V lookup: CDR1 MDHEN, CDR2 SYDVKM. CDR3 bases: TGTGCCAGCAGTTTTCTGGGGCCGTTGAACACTGAAGCTTTCTTT. Amino acid sequence: CASSFLGPLNTEAFF.

This clonotype was observed at least ten times. The chain's CDR3 is CSASEGGGDNSPLHF. The CDR3 nucleotides are TGCAGTGCTTCTGAGGGGGGGGGGGATAATTCACCCCTCCACTTT. The chain has TRBV20-1 and TRBJ1-6, with D possibly TRBD1 on 6 matching bases. The V gene lost 5 bases and the J gene lost 5 bases, with 16 bases spanning the gap. Per the germline V gene, CDR1 is DFQATT and CDR2 is SNEGSKA (reference sequence). The CDR3 runs 15 residues.

This clonotype has a count of ten or more. CDR3 DNA sequence: TGTGCCAGCAGCCCGGACAGGGTCGGTGGCTACACCTTC. This codes for CASSPDRVGGYTF. This sequence joins TRBV11-3 and TRBJ1-2; TRBD1 matches at 8 bases. This CDR3 is 13 amino acids long. V trimming: 5 bases; J trimming: 7 bases; junction bases outside the gene matches: 6. Germline V CDR1 and CDR2: SGHNT, YENEEA.

This chain joins TRBV4-1 and TRBJ1-1; D is perhaps TRBD1 (5 bases). The V end lost 1 base, the J end lost 5 bases, and 17 bases lay between the germline ends. Germline values: CDR1 MGHRA, CDR2 YSYEKL. The CDR3 extends over 16 amino acids. This chain's CDR3 is CASSQVSGARWTEAFF. CDR3 DNA: TGCGCCAGCAGCCAAGTATCCGGGGCGAGGTGGACTGAAGCTTTCTTT.

This clonotype was counted many times. CDR3 sequence: CSVEQGVLEAFF. CDR3 nucleotides: TGCAGCGTCGAACAGGGAGTCCTCGAAGCTTTCTTT. The chain carries TRBV29-1 and TRBJ1-1, with D possibly being TRBD1 (6 bases). This CDR3 contains 12 residues. Trimming shortened V by 6 bases and J by 8 bases, and 16 bases separated the two germline ends. Germline values: CDR1 SQVTM, CDR2 ANQGSEA.

Points on this clonotype: A read error likely explains this, since a far larger clone differs by one base. V usage is TRBV30 and J usage is TRBJ2-7; no reliable D call. The closer fit of TRBJ2-5 to the DNA end suggests the J call may be wrong. The V gene's germline CDR1 is GTSNPN and CDR2 SVGIG (reference sequence). The CDR3 runs to 13 residues. The CDR3 here is CAWSAGSQETQYF. For the CDR3, the DNA is TGTGCCTGGAGTGCTGGCAGCCAAGAGACCCAGTACTTC.

The V and J genes are TRBV18 and TRBJ1-2, with 7 bases aligning to TRBD1. The CDR3 length is 15 residues. Germline values: CDR1 KGHSH, CDR2 LQKENI. V shed 4 bases, J shed 6 bases, and the junction held 11 bases outside the gene matches. The CDR3: CASSHTTGDSHGYTF. CDR3 in DNA: TGTGCCAGCTCACATACTACTGGGGACAGCCATGGCTACACCTTC. The full variable domain, with the rest looked up from reference TRBV18 and TRBJ1-2, is NAGVMQNPRHLVRRRGQEARLRCSPMKGHSHVYWYRQLPEEGLKFMVYLQKENIIDESGMPKERFSAEFPKEGPSILRIQQVVRGDSAAYFCASSHTTGDSHGYTFGSGTRLTVV.

Of note for this clonotype: This likely came from a read error, as a far larger clone is one base away. Since no conserved phenylalanine or tryptophan closes the CDR3, a read error is the likely cause. This chain connects TRBV11-2 to TRBJ2-1; D uncertain. The J call is in doubt because the DNA end fits TRBJ2-5 better. CDR1 SGHAT and CDR2 FQNNGV come from the germline V gene. This CDR3 spans 14 amino acids. This CDR3 reads CASSLSGGQETQYY. DNA for the CDR3: TGTGCCAGCAGCTTAAGTGGTGGGCAAGAGACCCAGTACTAC.

This clonotype was recorded only once. The chain employs TRBV24-1 and TRBJ2-7; unclear D gene. V lost 4 bases, J lost 4 bases, and 10 bases lay in between. Germline CDR1 KGHDR, CDR2 SFDVKD. This CDR3 spans 13 amino acids. The CDR3 loop reads CATSDWAGYEQYF. CDR3 bases: TGTGCCACCAGTGACTGGGCTGGGTACGAGCAGTACTTC.

This clonotype was seen ten or more times. CDR3 in amino acids: CASGLSPDEAFF. CDR3 DNA sequence: TGTGCTAGTGGTTTGTCTCCCGATGAGGCTTTCTTT. The chain carries TRBV12-5 and TRBJ1-1; D is unresolved. Trimming left V 2 bases short and J 11 bases short, with 12 bases between. The CDR3 contains 12 residues. CDR1 LGHNT and CDR2 FRNRAP come from the germline V gene.

This clonotype was seen ten or more times. This chain connects TRBV5-4 to TRBJ2-3; 11 positions agree with TRBD1. Germline V CDR1 and CDR2: SGHNT, YYREEE (reference sequence). The CDR3 is 16 residues long. J gave up 2 bases and V 3 bases, and 5 bases lay outside the gene matches. For the CDR3, the DNA is TGTGCCAGCAGCTACAGGGGACAGGGGGTCACAGATACGCAGTATTTT. As protein: CASSYRGQGVTDTQYF.

This clonotype showed up many times. CDR3 nucleotides: TGTGCCAGTAGTATCCTTGGCCGGGGCTACACCTTC. Protein product: CASSILGRGYTF. The rearrangement joins TRBV19 to TRBJ1-2; D not certain. Trimming cost V 3 bases and J 8 bases, with 10 bases left between them. Germline V gene data show CDR1 as LNHDA and CDR2 as SQIVND (reference sequence). The CDR3 runs 12 residues.